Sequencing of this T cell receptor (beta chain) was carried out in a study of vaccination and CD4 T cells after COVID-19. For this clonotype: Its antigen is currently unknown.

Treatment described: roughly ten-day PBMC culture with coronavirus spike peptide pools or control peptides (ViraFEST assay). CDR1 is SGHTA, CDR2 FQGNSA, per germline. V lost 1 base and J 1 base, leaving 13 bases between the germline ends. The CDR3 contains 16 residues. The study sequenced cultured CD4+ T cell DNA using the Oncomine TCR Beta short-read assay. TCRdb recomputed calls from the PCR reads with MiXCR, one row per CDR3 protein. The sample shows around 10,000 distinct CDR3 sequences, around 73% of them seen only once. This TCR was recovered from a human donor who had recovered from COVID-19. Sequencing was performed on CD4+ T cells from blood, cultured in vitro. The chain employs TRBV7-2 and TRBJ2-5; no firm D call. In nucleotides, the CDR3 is TGTGCCAGCAGCTTAGGGTGGCATACACGCCAAGAGACCCAGTACTTC. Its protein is CASSLGWHTRQETQYF. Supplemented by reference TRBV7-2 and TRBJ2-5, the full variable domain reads GAGVSQSPSNKVTEKGKDVELRCDPISGHTALYWYRQSLGQGLEFLIYFQGNSAPDKSGLPSDRFSAERTGGSVSTLTIQRTQQEDSAVYLCASSLGWHTRQETQYFGPGTRLLVL.